This is a list of T cell receptor beta chains from one sample in a study of vaccination and CD4 T cells after COVID-19. These receptors' targets are unknown. One entry per CDR3 protein results from TCRdb running MiXCR on the PCR reads. The data contain fewer than 20,000 distinct CDR3 sequences, about 55% of them singletons. The specimen sequenced was CD4+ T cells from blood, cultured in vitro. Every receptor here comes from a human donor who had recovered from COVID-19. CDR3s leave out the opening cysteine and the closing phenylalanine or tryptophan. The order of the fields is clone size, V gene, CDR3 length, J gene, CDR3 protein. Clone size, where shown, is once, few, many, or a class for clones that have expanded.

few	TRBV6-1	12	TRBJ1-2	ASSVVGANYGYT
once	TRBV18	13	TRBJ2-7	ASSHTGGGSYEQY
-	TRBV29-1	12	TRBJ1-1	SAVVRPRDTEAF
few	TRBV6-1	13	TRBJ2-5	ASSEISFTQGTQY
-	TRBV20-1	11	TRBJ2-1	SAETGQYNEQF
-	TRBV20-1	11	TRBJ1-1	SVSFRPNTEAF
-	TRBV6-1	13	TRBJ2-7	ASSPGGATTYEQY
few	TRBV15	10	TRBJ1-1	ATSGRKAEAF
-	TRBV7-2	14	TRBJ2-2	ASSLKGVGVPGELF
-	TRBV11-3	12	TRBJ2-5	ASSLVGGRETQY
-	TRBV20-1	13	TRBJ2-7	SARQTGASSYEQY
-	TRBV5-1	11	TRBJ1-1	ASSLDFVGEAF
-	TRBV4-3	15	TRBJ2-3	ASSLEGGGEATDTQY
once	TRBV30	11	TRBJ1-1	AWSRTRNTEAF
few	TRBV20-1	10	TRBJ2-3	SARSQADTQY
-	TRBV30	12	TRBJ2-7	AWSRGQGTGEQY
-	TRBV4-2	16	TRBJ2-4	ASSQENGGDRAKNIQY
-	TRBV7-9	13	TRBJ2-3	ASSLGASGTDTQY
few	TRBV15	13	TRBJ2-5	ATSRAGGREETQY
few	TRBV20-1	11	TRBJ1-2	SASAQGHYGYT
few	TRBV11-3	11	TRBJ2-5	ASSSRGRETQY
-	TRBV2	13	TRBJ1-6	ASNRQGINNSPLH
-	TRBV19	13	TRBJ2-3	ASSIVPGWEDTQY
-	TRBV19	12	TRBJ1-2	ASSRQGVDYGYT
-	TRBV6-2/TRBV6-3	14	TRBJ1-2	ASSSRWTAGNYGYT
few	TRBV7-2	11	TRBJ2-5	ASSWTEQETQY
-	TRBV20-1	11	TRBJ2-7	SAEAGTHYEQY
few	TRBV28	10	TRBJ1-5	ATQQGVQPQH
-	TRBV6-1	10	TRBJ2-7	ASSGRAYEQY
few	TRBV12-3/TRBV12-4	12	TRBJ2-1	ASSFHGIYNEQF
-	TRBV11-3	12	TRBJ2-3	ASSLTGGADTQY
-	TRBV24-1	9	TRBJ1-2	ATSDWAGYT
-	TRBV2	12	TRBJ1-5	ASSRGQGNQPQH
-	TRBV20-1	13	TRBJ2-2	SAISGRESTGELF
-	TRBV5-1	13	TRBJ1-2	ASSDSGTDNYGYT
-	TRBV7-9	15	TRBJ2-1	ASSSRRAAGRESEQF
-	TRBV5-3	12	TRBJ1-5	ASSLVGTNQPQH
-	TRBV12-3/TRBV12-4	12	TRBJ1-6	ASNHGTGNSPLH
-	TRBV7-2	10	TRBJ2-7	ASSLGTDRRY
-	TRBV30	11	TRBJ1-6	AGTGHLNSPLH
-	TRBV7-2	10	TRBJ1-1	ASSPPGPEAF